This TCR beta chain was found in a study of blood T cells in healthy people across ages. This clonotype was recorded a few times. Its specificity is not known. Next came a second PCR, run for roughly 6 to 11 cycles, which used a sample-barcoded 5' primer along with a J-beta primer mix. Each CDR3 protein gets one entry after TCRdb re-called the 5' RACE reads with MiXCR. The repertoire consists of approximately 490,000 distinct CDR3 sequences, with around 24% occurring once and the leading ten covering around 10%. General observations from the study: The long-lived group displayed more naive CD4+ cells, plus higher diversity, than the aged donors did. Roughly linear age-related decline in beta diversity appeared, significant by age around 36.

This CDR3 comprises 14 residues. The V end was cut by 4 bases, the J end by 3 bases, with 14 bases between. The germline gives CDR1 SGDLS, CDR2 YYNGEE. These same data were also listed under a study on T cells of mothers and their children. That work states: The sample comes from eight or nine healthy Caucasian donors: mothers and children. In each mother, TCR beta CDR3 reads exceeded 8 million; in each child, they numbered a few million.

The chain employs TRBV9 and TRBJ2-7; D call uncertain. This TCR derives from a boy between 10 and 17 years old in good health. Sample: blood. Written as DNA, the CDR3 is TGTGCCAGCAGCCCTCCTGGCCCCCACTACGAGCAGTACTTC. Translated, it gives CASSPPGPHYEQYF.